This T cell receptor (beta chain) was obtained from a study of Graves' ophthalmopathy and Graves' hyperthyroidism. V was pared by 4 bases and J by 10 bases, with 14 bases between. The CDR3 loop spans 14 amino acids. Germline lookup yields CDR1 MNHEY and CDR2 SVGAGI. The study amplified TCR beta CDR3 regions using RNA transcripts. RT-PCR with HTBI primers came first, then second-round multiplex PCR. Each CDR3 protein is one row after TCRdb ran MiXCR on the multiplex PCR reads. The table lists about 400,000 distinct CDR3 sequences, around 21% of them singletons. This clonotype has a count of ten or more.

The receptor comes from a woman aged 18-35 years with stable Graves' hyperthyroidism. The V and J genes are TRBV6-5 and TRBJ1-6; perhaps TRBD1 as D (6 bases). Sequencing was performed on peripheral blood. The CDR3 loop is CASSFQGTGSPLHF. CDR3 in DNA: TGTGCCAGCAGTTTCCAGGGGACTGGCTCACCCCTCCACTTT.